The 29 T cell receptor beta chains below were found in one sample sequenced in a study of spatial heterogeneity in lung cancer. Study observations and caveats: Tumor mutation counts were tracked by expanded intratumoral alpha and beta TCR counts.

Time point noted: sample taken at primary tumor resection. Their recognized antigens are unknown. One entry per CDR3 protein, called by TCRdb with MiXCR from the 5' RACE reads. The top ten clones hold about 30% of a sample with 4,000 or so distinct CDR3 sequences, roughly a tenth of them seen once. The input for sequencing was lung tumor tissue, taken at surgery. The receptors were gathered from a male donor with early-stage non-small cell lung cancer.

In this sample, this clonotype is medium-sized. Because this beta chain is a stray read in a library intended to capture alpha chains, its abundance should not be given much weight. This chain uses TRBV20-1 with TRBJ1-5; 9 bases map to TRBD1. The germline gives CDR1 DFQATT, CDR2 SNEGSKA (reference sequence). This CDR3 comprises 13 residues. As DNA, the CDR3 is TGCAGCGTGGGACAGGGACAAAATCAGCCCCAGCATTTT. Protein: CSVGQGQNQPQHF.

This clonotype is medium-sized by share. This beta chain was picked up by a library intended for alpha chains and is off target, so its count carries little meaning. The V gene is TRBV19, the J gene TRBJ2-6, with D unresolved. The CDR3 runs to 14 residues. Germline V gives CDR1 LNHDA, CDR2 SQIVND (reference sequence). V lost 7 bases to trimming and J lost 0 bases, with 7 bases between them. As DNA, the CDR3 is TGTGCCAGTATAGCCCGCTCTGGGGCCAACGTCCTGACTTTC. Translated, it gives CASIARSGANVLTF.

This clonotype was seen a few times. This beta chain is an off-target read within a library intended for alpha chains, so its frequency means little. The rearrangement joins TRBV6-2 or TRBV6-3 to TRBJ2-2; D is undetermined. CDR3 length: 13 residues. With 4 bases removed from V and 2 bases from J, the gap between germline ends came to 5 bases. From germline, CDR1 is MNHEY and CDR2 SVGEGT. In nucleotides, the CDR3 is TGTGCCAGCAGTTCCACTAACACCGGGGAGCTGTTTTTT. It specifies CASSSTNTGELFF.

By sample fraction, this clonotype is medium-sized. As an off-target read in a library built for alpha chains, this beta chain has a frequency of little significance. The gene calls are TRBV29-1 and TRBJ2-1, with 9 bases identical to TRBD1. CDR1 is SQVTM and CDR2 is ANQGSEA in the germline V gene. The CDR3 consists of 12 residues. V trimming: 6 bases; J trimming: 12 bases; junction bases outside the gene matches: 9. The DNA for the CDR3 is TGCAGCGTGGGGACAGGGAGTTTCGGGCAGTTCTTC. It codes for CSVGTGSFGQFF.

By share, this clonotype counts as medium-sized. Being off target in a library aimed at alpha chains, this beta chain has a size of little meaning. The genes are TRBV6-4 and TRBJ2-2; TRBD2 aligns across 11 bases. Germline assignment: CDR1 MRHNA and CDR2 SNTAGT. Trimming removed 0 bases from V and 5 bases from J; junction bases left unmatched: 5. The CDR3 spans 17 residues. This CDR3 reads CASSDSKLAGDTGELFF. Here the CDR3 DNA reads TGTGCCAGCAGTGACTCGAAACTAGCGGGAGATACCGGGGAGCTGTTTTTT.

By proportion, this clonotype is medium-sized. This CDR3 is missing its conserved last phenylalanine or tryptophan, likely due to a read error. Because the CDR3's place on the DNA is in doubt, the DNA is left out and the CDR3 is given as listed by TCRdb. Since the library was made to target alpha chains, this beta chain is a stray read and its abundance is not meaningful. The rearrangement joins TRBV3-1 to TRBJ2-3; the table's D call, TRBD1, has no DNA check behind it. CDR1 is LGHDT, CDR2 YNNKEL, per germline (reference sequence). The CDR3 numbers 15 amino acids, ends counted. The CDR3 spells CASSQGSNTGRDPVV.

This clonotype was counted at least ten times. A library prepared for alpha chains yielded this beta chain as an off-target read; its size is of little meaning. The chain is built from TRBV15 and TRBJ2-7; the D call may be TRBD1 or TRBD2 (5 bases each). V gave up 1 base and J gave up 0 bases, with 13 bases separating them. This CDR3 region has 16 residues. Germline assignment: CDR1 LNHNV and CDR2 YYDKDF (reference sequence). This CDR3 is CATSRGGTFSSYEQYF. In nucleotides, the CDR3 is TGTGCCACCAGCAGAGGGGGGACGTTCAGCTCCTACGAGCAGTACTTC.

This clonotype qualifies as medium-sized. This beta chain is off target for a library built for alpha chains, so its abundance means little. V and J are TRBV6-5 and TRBJ1-6; 9 nucleotides align to TRBD1. This CDR3 is 15 amino acids long. The germline CDR1 and CDR2 sequences are MNHEY and SVGAGI. The junction had 9 bases not matched to a gene; V was cut back by 5 bases and J by 10 bases. The CDR3 region has the DNA TGTGCCAGCAGTACCGGACAGGGGTTCCCATCACCCCTCCACTTT. Its protein is CASSTGQGFPSPLHF.

Remarks on this clonotype: This beta chain slipped into a library made for alpha chains as a stray read, so its size is not meaningful. This sequence joins TRBV11-2 and TRBJ2-7, with D possibly TRBD1 on 7 matching bases. V was shortened by 1 base and J by 3 bases, with 13 bases between the two germline ends. Germline CDR1 SGHAT, CDR2 FQNNGV. This CDR3 comprises 15 residues. The CDR3 is CASSLGGTALYEQYF. Here the CDR3 DNA reads TGTGCCAGCAGCTTAGGCGGGACAGCCCTCTACGAGCAGTACTTC.

This clonotype was found a few times. Because this beta chain is a stray read in a library intended to capture alpha chains, its abundance should not be given much weight. The gene calls are TRBV7-2 and TRBJ2-5; the match to TRBD1 covers 7 bases. Unmatched junction bases numbered 5, after V lost 5 bases and J lost 2 bases. CDR3 size: 14 residues. CDR1 SGHTA and CDR2 FQGNSA come from the germline V gene. CDR3 nucleotides: TGTGCCAGCAGCATCTCGACAGGGCAAGAGACCCAGTACTTC. Encoded protein: CASSISTGQETQYF.

This clonotype was seen only a few times. In a library made to pick up alpha chains, this beta chain is a stray read with a size that means little. The chain uses TRBV7-3 and TRBJ1-2; 9 nucleotides agree with TRBD1. Germline V CDR1 and CDR2: SGHTA, FQGTGA. V was pared by 3 bases and J by 4 bases, with 0 bases of the junction left unmatched. CDR3 length equals 13 residues. CDR3 bases: TGTGCCAGCAGCTTGACAGGGGGCTATGGCTACACCTTC. Translating gives CASSLTGGYGYTF.

Ten or more counts support this clonotype. Because the library targeted alpha chains, this beta chain is an off-target read whose size means little. The rearrangement links TRBV29-1 to TRBJ2-1; 15 bases agree with TRBD2. J was trimmed by 5 bases and V by 7 bases; bases with no gene match: 9. The CDR3 length is 16 residues. In germline, CDR1 is SQVTM, CDR2 ANQGSEA. DNA for the CDR3: TGCAGCGCCACGGGACTAGCGGGAGGTCGCCACAATGAGCAGTTCTTC. Its translation: CSATGLAGGRHNEQFF.

In regard to this clonotype: The size of this beta chain means little, since it is a stray read in a library made for alpha chains. The chain employs TRBV20-1 and TRBJ1-2; 9 bases align to TRBD1. The CDR3 sequence is 13 residues long. Germline CDR1 DFQATT, CDR2 SNEGSKA (reference sequence). V was pared by 0 bases and J by 7 bases, with 3 bases of the junction left unmatched. The CDR3 reads CSAREGQGSGYTF. CDR3 nucleotide sequence: TGCAGTGCTAGAGAGGGACAGGGAAGTGGCTACACCTTC.

By proportion, this clonotype is medium-sized. Because this beta chain is a stray read in a library intended to capture alpha chains, its abundance should not be given much weight. This rearrangement joins TRBV7-2 to TRBJ1-5, with D hard to call. This CDR3 is built from 13 residues. In germline, CDR1 is SGHTA, CDR2 FQGNSA. The germline V and J ends were trimmed by 0 bases and 5 bases, with 5 bases remaining between them. DNA for the CDR3: TGTGCCAGCAGCTTAGCCCCCGATCAGCCCCAGCATTTT. Translating it yields CASSLAPDQPQHF.

By sample fraction, this clonotype is medium-sized. Since the library was made to target alpha chains, this beta chain is a stray read and its abundance is not meaningful. This chain links TRBV4-1 with TRBJ2-1; TRBD2 matches 10 bases. The J segment lost 6 bases and the V segment lost 0 bases, leaving 5 bases of the junction unmatched. Looked up from germline, CDR1 is MGHRA and CDR2 is YSYEKL. The CDR3 consists of 16 residues. DNA of the CDR3: TGCGCCAGCAGCCAAGAAGTAGCTAGCGGGGGCAATGAGCAGTTCTTC. Residues: CASSQEVASGGNEQFF.

Relative to its sample, this clonotype is large (0.1 to 1%). Little can be read into the size of this beta chain, an off-target read in a library designed for alpha chains. The V and J genes are TRBV10-3 and TRBJ2-3; D remains unclear. CDR3 size: 12 residues. Trimming cost V 6 bases and J 5 bases, with 9 bases left between them. In germline, CDR1 is ENHRY, CDR2 SYGVKD. The CDR3 nucleotides read TGTGCCATCAGGGGTTCAGGAGATACGCAGTATTTT. It yields the protein CAIRGSGDTQYF.

Worth noting for this clonotype: This beta chain lies outside the target of a library built for alpha chains; its clone size means little. The V call is TRBV27, the J call TRBJ2-4; TRBD1 matches at 7 bases. Unmatched junction bases numbered 11, after V lost 8 bases and J lost 7 bases. The CDR3 spans 14 residues. Germline values: CDR1 MNHEY, CDR2 SMNVEV (reference sequence). CDR3 coding DNA: TGTGCCAGCGCAACCGGGACAGAGGGTAACATTCAGTACTTC. It codes for CASATGTEGNIQYF.

Comments on this clonotype: This beta chain is a stray read from a library made for alpha chains; its abundance is not meaningful. The chain has TRBV6-2 or TRBV6-3 and TRBJ2-1; TRBD2 is a possible D gene (7 bases). CDR1 is MNHEY and CDR2 is SVGEGT in the germline V gene. Trimming took off 10 bases at V and 5 bases at J, with 18 bases between the two ends. The CDR3 contains 14 residues. In DNA, the CDR3 is TGTGCCAACACGGGGCCGGGGGGCCACAATGAGCAGTTCTTC. It yields the protein CANTGPGGHNEQFF.

For this clonotype: This beta chain is a stray read from a library made for alpha chains; its abundance is not meaningful. V usage is TRBV19 and J usage is TRBJ2-2, with D unclear. The V and J ends lost 2 bases and 0 bases respectively, with 10 bases between them. The CDR3 loop spans 16 amino acids. Germline V lookup: CDR1 LNHDA, CDR2 SQIVND (reference sequence). The DNA of the CDR3 is TGTGCCAGTAGTATAAGTGCAGGAACGAACACCGGGGAGCTGTTTTTT. This translates into CASSISAGTNTGELFF.

This clonotype is labeled medium-sized (0.01 to 0.1%). Found in a library prepared for alpha chains, this beta chain is an off-target read, and its abundance has little meaning. This chain uses TRBV3-1 with TRBJ2-1, with D unresolved. This CDR3 comprises 15 residues. V was pared by 5 bases and J by 7 bases, with 18 bases between. Germline-derived CDR1 and CDR2 are LGHDT and YNNKEL (reference sequence). The CDR3 coding sequence is TGTGCCAGCAGCTCTCTCTCCTTTACAAGGAATGAGCAGTTCTTC. Translated: CASSSLSFTRNEQFF.

This clonotype is classed as medium-sized. Because this beta chain is a stray read in a library intended to capture alpha chains, its abundance should not be given much weight. The rearrangement uses TRBV30 and TRBJ2-2; D may be TRBD2 (5 bases). Trimming took off 0 bases at V and 3 bases at J, with 11 bases between the two ends. Germline CDR1 reads GTSNPN; CDR2 reads SVGIG (reference sequence). The CDR3 runs 15 residues. The CDR3 loop is CAWSVLSGYTGELFF. CDR3 DNA sequence: TGTGCCTGGAGTGTACTATCGGGGTACACCGGGGAGCTGTTTTTT.

This clonotype counts as medium-sized. For a library built for alpha chains, this beta chain is a stray read; little rests on its size. The rearrangement joins TRBV5-1 to TRBJ1-6; TRBD1 agrees at 7 bases. Germline-derived CDR1 and CDR2 are SGHRS and YFSETQ. The CDR3 contains 15 residues. J was trimmed by 10 bases and V by 0 bases; bases with no gene match: 7. The CDR3 bases are TGCGCCAGCAGCTTGGAGGTAGGGGGCATATCACCCCTCCACTTT. It encodes CASSLEVGGISPLHF.

This clonotype was observed a handful of times. This beta chain slipped into a library made for alpha chains as a stray read, so its size is not meaningful. The rearrangement links TRBV15 to TRBJ1-2, with D tentatively TRBD1 (6 bases). V lost 6 bases and J 8 bases, leaving 19 bases between the germline ends. Germline CDR1 LNHNV, CDR2 YYDKDF (reference sequence). This CDR3 has 14 amino acids. The DNA of the CDR3 is TGTGCCACCAGAGCCCTTGGGGGGGCGAGCGGCTACACCTTC. Its protein product is CATRALGGASGYTF.

As concerns this clonotype: The library was designed around alpha chains, so this beta chain is a stray read whose abundance carries little weight. V usage is TRBV3-1 and J usage is TRBJ1-1; a possible D gene is TRBD1 (5 bases). V was trimmed by 7 bases and J by 3 bases, leaving 33 bases between them. The CDR3 has 20 amino acids. Germline CDR1 is LGHDT and CDR2 is YNNKEL (reference sequence). CDR3 amino acids: CASTSGQGALGWERDTEAFF. CDR3 nucleotides: TGTGCCAGCACCAGCGGGCAAGGGGCCTTGGGGTGGGAGAGGGACACTGAAGCTTTCTTT.

Concerning this clonotype itself: With the library built for alpha chains, this beta chain is off target and its frequency is not meaningful. The V call is TRBV5-6, the J call TRBJ2-5; D possibly corresponds to TRBD1 (6 bases). The length of the CDR3 is 12 residues. Germline lookup yields CDR1 SGHDT and CDR2 YYEEEE. CDR3 protein: CATTGQQETQYF. CDR3 bases: TGTGCTACGACTGGACAGCAAGAGACCCAGTACTTC.

The sample holds a few counts of this clonotype. In a library made to pick up alpha chains, this beta chain is a stray read with a size that means little. The chain joins TRBV4-3 to TRBJ2-1; D is perhaps TRBD2 (6 bases). The germline V and J ends were trimmed by 4 bases and 9 bases, with 13 bases remaining between them. This CDR3 has 13 amino acids. Per germline, CDR1 LGHNA and CDR2 YSLEER. The DNA for the CDR3 is TGCGCCAGCAGCCCCCAGGAGGGAACTGAGCAGTTCTTC. Its translation: CASSPQEGTEQFF.

For this clonotype: This beta chain is an off-target read within a library intended for alpha chains, so its frequency means little. The genes are TRBV14 and TRBJ2-1; 7 bases are a match to TRBD1. This CDR3 region has 12 residues. J was trimmed by 8 bases and V by 4 bases; bases with no gene match: 2. The germline CDR1 and CDR2 sequences are SGHDN and FVKESK. Here the CDR3 reads CASSRQGYEQFF. The CDR3 nucleotides read TGTGCCAGCAGCCGACAGGGCTATGAGCAGTTCTTC.

As regards this clonotype: This beta chain is an unintended read in a library built for alpha chains; its size means little. The chain links TRBV7-2 to TRBJ2-3; 8 nucleotides align to TRBD2. V dropped 7 bases and J dropped 2; count of bases not matched to a gene: 11. The CDR3 is 16 amino acids. Germline-derived CDR1 and CDR2 are SGHTA and FQGNSA. The CDR3 sequence: CASNSPRGGATDTQYF. The CDR3 DNA follows: TGTGCCAGCAACTCCCCTCGGGGGGGAGCCACAGATACGCAGTATTTT.

This clonotype has more than one count but fewer than ten. This beta chain was picked up by a library intended for alpha chains and is off target, so its count carries little meaning. The chain has TRBV7-6 and TRBJ1-1, with D possibly TRBD1 on 6 matching bases. V lost 5 bases and J lost 6, with 19 bases in between. Germline V gives CDR1 SGHVS, CDR2 FNYEAQ. CDR3 length: 15 residues. The CDR3 sequence: CASSTDAAGVAEAFF. CDR3 DNA: TGTGCCAGCAGCACAGACGCGGCAGGGGTGGCTGAAGCTTTCTTT. Based on the CDR3 plus reference TRBV7-6 and TRBJ1-1, the full variable domain is GAGVSQSPRYKVTKRGQDVALRCDPISGHVSLYWYRQALGQGPEFLTYFNYEAQQDKSGLPNDRFSAERPEGSISTLTIQRTEQRDSAMYRCASSTDAAGVAEAFFGQGTRLTVV.